Reported below is one TCR beta chain. Its cognate antigen is unknown. The record originates from a study of cytomegalovirus exposure and HLA in healthy donors. Study-wide context: A subsequent analysis stated that the 120 or so validation repertoires were run on the same platform as the roughly 620 first-cohort repertoires.

Findings of the study overall: Cytomegalovirus association was assigned to some 160 TCR beta chains.

Only in-frame clones appear in the TCRdb table, and some are missing; sequencing was by immunoSEQ multiplex PCR. The data contain roughly 140,000 clones, about 89% of them seen just once; the ten biggest clones take up around 3.2%. Separation from the roughly 670-subject first cohort characterized the 120-subject validation cohort, to which the donors belonged. Sequenced sample: PBMCs. The clonotype was recovered from a woman in her late teens or twenties in good health and CMV-seropositive.

The CDR3 is CASSIGGPWGTEAFF. The CDR3 DNA is TGTGCCAGTAGTATAGGGGGGCCGTGGGGGACTGAAGCTTTCTTT. V is TRBV19 and J is TRBJ1-1; possible D gene TRBD1, 6 bases. Germline CDR1 and CDR2: LNHDA and SQIVND (reference sequence). V gave up 1 base and J gave up 5 bases, with 14 bases separating them. CDR3 length: 15 amino acids.